A single sample is the source of the 28 T cell receptor beta chains below, sequenced in a study of human T cells and chemical hapten exposure. TCRdb fed the RACE reads into MiXCR, producing one record per CDR3 protein. This sample has 95,000 or so distinct CDR3 sequences; approximately 10% occur once, and the top ten carry 3% to 4%. Time point denoted: patch test 2, 6 weeks after DPC sensitization. The treatment was: therapeutic diphenylcyclopropenone sensitization with weekly scalp DPC. This sample comprised whole blood, obtained in connection with sensitization to the hapten diphenylcyclopropenone (DPC). The receptors come from a woman aged 40 to 55 with alopecia areata. Some clones in this sample may be carry-over from other donors' samples.

This clonotype was detected only a few times. The chain employs TRBV4-1 and TRBJ2-1; D might be TRBD2 (6 bases). The CDR3 is 18 amino acids. From germline, CDR1 is MGHRA and CDR2 YSYEKL. Deletions cut 2 bases from V and 0 bases from J, with 17 bases between. Here the CDR3 reads CASSQTPHGGSSYNEQFF. Written as DNA, the CDR3 is TGCGCCAGCAGCCAAACCCCCCATGGGGGGAGCTCCTACAATGAGCAGTTCTTC.

Many counts were recorded for this clonotype. The rearrangement uses TRBV30 and TRBJ1-2; no firm D call. Trimming stripped 3 bases from V and 2 bases from J, with 16 bases between. The CDR3 covers 15 residues. CDR1 and CDR2 (germline): GTSNPN, SVGIG (reference sequence). CDR3 protein: CAWRSGLISNYGYTF. In DNA, the CDR3 is TGTGCCTGGAGAAGCGGGCTCATATCAAACTATGGCTACACCTTC.

This CDR3 reads CASSEQGREKLFF. CDR3 nucleotide sequence: TGTGCCAGCTCCGAGCAGGGGAGGGAAAAACTGTTTTTT. The chain employs TRBV2 and TRBJ1-4, with D perhaps matching TRBD1 (6 bases). CDR3 length: 13 amino acids. V lost 8 bases, J lost 8 bases, and 15 bases lay in between. From germline, CDR1 is SNHLY and CDR2 FYNNEI. Drawing the rest from reference TRBV2 and TRBJ1-4, the complete variable domain is EPEVTQTPSHQVTQMGQEVILRCVPISNHLYFYWYRQILGQKVEFLVSFYNNEISEKSEIFDDQFSVERPDGSNFTLKIRSTKLEDSAMYFCASSEQGREKLFFGSGTQLSVL.

The table lists this clonotype with many counts. The chain combines TRBV7-3 with TRBJ2-2, with TRBD1 matching over 8 bases. Germline V gives CDR1 SGHTA, CDR2 FQGTGA. This CDR3 has 13 residues. The junction had 1 base not matched to a gene; V was cut back by 5 bases and J by 5 bases. CDR3 loop: CASSRQGTGELFF. The CDR3 bases are TGTGCCAGCAGCCGACAGGGGACCGGGGAGCTGTTTTTT.

This clonotype was counted between two and nine times. The chain couples TRBV5-5 to TRBJ1-1; maybe TRBD1 (6 bases). CDR3 length: 14 amino acids. Germline V gives CDR1 SGHKS, CDR2 YYEKEE (reference sequence). Trimming cost V 5 bases and J 5 bases, with 16 bases left between them. The CDR3 DNA follows: TGTGCCAGCAGTTCAGGGGTTTCGGAGACTGAAGCTTTCTTT. Translated, it gives CASSSGVSETEAFF. Based on the CDR3 plus reference TRBV5-5 and TRBJ1-1, the full variable domain is DAGVTQSPTHLIKTRGQQVTLRCSPISGHKSVSWYQQVLGQGPQFIFQYYEKEERGRGNFPDRFSARQFPNYSSELNVNALLLGDSALYLCASSSGVSETEAFFGQGTRLTVV.

In this sample, this clonotype turned up many times. This chain joins TRBV11-3 and TRBJ2-3; 9 bases map to TRBD1. The germline V gene encodes CDR1 SGHNT and CDR2 YENEEA. The V segment lost 3 bases and the J segment 2 bases; nucleotides outside the gene matches: 3. The CDR3 consists of 15 residues. CDR3 in amino acids: CASSLGDRDTDTQYF. As DNA, the CDR3 is TGTGCCAGCAGCTTGGGGGACAGGGACACAGATACGCAGTATTTT.

This clonotype was picked up many times. CDR3 DNA sequence: TGTGCCAGCGGACTAGCGAACACCTACGAGCAGTACTTC. This sequence encodes CASGLANTYEQYF. The J gene is TRBJ2-7, the V gene TRBV12-3 or TRBV12-4; 9 nucleotides line up with TRBD2. This CDR3 spans 13 amino acids. J was trimmed by 2 bases and V by 8 bases; bases with no gene match: 4.

This clonotype was detected ten times or more. This chain joins TRBV7-2 and TRBJ2-3; TRBD2 matches 7 bases. The germline V gene has CDR1 SGHTA and CDR2 FQGNSA. The CDR3 has 16 amino acids. After removal of 4 bases from V and 2 bases from J, the junction contained 9 bases not matched to a gene. CDR3 sequence: CASSSLLREDTDTQYF. CDR3 DNA sequence: TGTGCCAGCAGCTCCCTCCTCCGGGAGGACACAGATACGCAGTATTTT. Full variable domain (outside the CDR3, taken from reference TRBV7-2 and TRBJ2-3): GAGVSQSPSNKVTEKGKDVELRCDPISGHTALYWYRQSLGQGLEFLIYFQGNSAPDKSGLPSDRFSAERTGGSVSTLTIQRTQQEDSAVYLCASSSLLREDTDTQYFGPGTRLTVL.

This clonotype came up a few times. This chain uses TRBV6-1 with TRBJ1-5; D uncertain. Germline CDR1 and CDR2: MNHNS and SASEGT. The CDR3 spans 18 residues. Trimming left V 8 bases short and J 0 bases short, with 23 bases between. The CDR3 is CASRRGEVNEHSNQPQHF. Here the CDR3 DNA reads TGTGCCAGCCGACGGGGTGAGGTGAACGAACATAGCAATCAGCCCCAGCATTTT.

This clonotype was seen at least ten times. The chain combines TRBV24-1 with TRBJ2-1, with 10 bases fitting TRBD2. Germline CDR1 and CDR2: KGHDR and SFDVKD. V gave up 0 bases and J gave up 1 base; unmatched junction bases: 8. The CDR3 extends over 19 amino acids. The CDR3 protein is CATSDLPPLAGVSYNEQFF. In DNA, the CDR3 is TGTGCCACCAGTGATTTGCCCCCTCTAGCGGGAGTGTCCTACAATGAGCAGTTCTTC.

This clonotype was observed at least ten times. The chain recombines TRBV7-2 with TRBJ2-3; D is ambiguous. CDR3 length equals 14 residues. V lost 1 base to trimming and J lost 0 bases, with 5 bases between them. The germline gives CDR1 SGHTA, CDR2 FQGNSA. In DNA, the CDR3 is TGTGCCAGCAGCTTAGTCGCGAGCACAGATACGCAGTATTTT. Protein sequence: CASSLVASTDTQYF.

J is TRBJ2-1 and V is TRBV25-1; D might be TRBD2 (5 bases). Germline CDR1 is MGHDK and CDR2 is SYGVNS. CDR3 length: 16 amino acids. V was trimmed by 3 bases and J by 2 bases, leaving 14 bases between them. CDR3 in amino acids: CASSDSREGTYNEQFF. The CDR3 DNA follows: TGTGCCAGCAGTGATTCACGGGAAGGGACCTACAATGAGCAGTTCTTC.

V and J are TRBV2 and TRBJ2-5; D is unclear. V was clipped by 4 bases and J by 4 bases, with 4 bases between them. The CDR3 sequence is 11 residues long. Germline CDR1 SNHLY, CDR2 FYNNEI. Written as DNA, the CDR3 is TGTGCCAGCAGTGGGCGAGAGACCCAGTACTTC. Encoded protein: CASSGRETQYF.

This clonotype was observed at least ten times. The J gene is TRBJ2-5, the V gene TRBV29-1, with TRBD2 matching 7 bases. CDR3 length equals 14 residues. CDR1 and CDR2 (germline): SQVTM, ANQGSEA. V shed 1 base and J 7 bases; nucleotides not matched to a gene: 9. DNA for the CDR3: TGCAGCGTTGAAGGGGAGACTAGCTCAGGGACCCAGTACTTC. This gives the protein CSVEGETSSGTQYF.

This clonotype was picked up many times. V usage is TRBV6-1 and J usage is TRBJ2-1, with D uncertain. V was cut by 4 bases and J by 3 bases, with 13 bases left in between. The CDR3 runs 15 residues. Germline V gene lookup returns CDR1 MNHNS and CDR2 SASEGT. The CDR3 is CASSGGGSVYNEQFF. CDR3 coding DNA: TGTGCCAGCAGTGGGGGTGGGTCCGTCTACAATGAGCAGTTCTTC.

In its sample, this clonotype was seen many times. The chain is built from TRBV5-1 and TRBJ1-1, with D possibly being TRBD1 (5 bases). The germline gives CDR1 SGHRS, CDR2 YFSETQ. CDR3 length: 14 amino acids. The V end was cut by 2 bases, the J end by 0 bases, with 8 bases between. The CDR3 loop reads CASSFDSMNTEAFF. CDR3 sequence (DNA): TGCGCCAGCAGCTTCGACAGCATGAACACTGAAGCTTTCTTT.

This clonotype was seen at least ten times. The gene calls are TRBV7-8 and TRBJ2-4; the D is unclear. CDR1 is SGHVS and CDR2 is FQNEAQ in the germline V gene. The CDR3 contains 15 residues. Trimming left V 5 bases short and J 0 bases short, with 11 bases between. CDR3 bases: TGTGCCAGCAGCCCAGGCATACTAGCCAAAAACATTCAGTACTTC. This sequence encodes CASSPGILAKNIQYF.

This clonotype occurred a few times. In DNA form, the CDR3 reads TGTGCCATCAGTGAACTAGCGGGAGCCTACAATGAGCAGTTCTTC. Its protein product is CAISELAGAYNEQFF. The V and J genes are TRBV10-3 and TRBJ2-1; TRBD2 agrees at 11 bases. The CDR3 covers 15 residues. The germline gives CDR1 ENHRY, CDR2 SYGVKD. The V segment lost 3 bases and the J segment 2 bases; nucleotides outside the gene matches: 0.

This clonotype was seen more than once but under ten times. This sequence joins TRBV28 and TRBJ2-7; D call uncertain. The CDR3 has 11 amino acids. The V gene lost 4 bases and the J gene lost 2 bases, with 3 bases spanning the gap. The germline gives CDR1 MDHEN, CDR2 SYDVKM. The CDR3 DNA reads TGTGCCAGCAGTTCAACCTACGAGCAGTACTTC. Its translation: CASSSTYEQYF.

This clonotype was counted at least ten times. This rearrangement joins TRBV28 to TRBJ1-6, with D unclear. Per the germline V gene, CDR1 is MDHEN and CDR2 is SYDVKM. The ends were cut back, 6 bases at V and 7 bases at J, with 13 bases in the middle. The CDR3 spans 14 residues. The CDR3 DNA sequence: TGTGCCAGCAGCAATTTTGGCCGGAATTCACCCCTCCACTTT. It specifies CASSNFGRNSPLHF.

The chain employs TRBV18 and TRBJ1-5; the D is unclear. The CDR3 extends over 15 amino acids. Germline V gene data show CDR1 as KGHSH and CDR2 as LQKENI. The germline V and J ends were trimmed by 3 bases and 4 bases, with 13 bases remaining between them. The CDR3, as DNA: TGTGCCAGCTCACCGGCAGGCACGACAAATCAGCCCCAGCATTTT. It translates to CASSPAGTTNQPQHF.

The chain recombines TRBV7-2 with TRBJ2-7; 8 bases line up with TRBD1. This CDR3 is 14 amino acids long. Germline CDR1 SGHTA, CDR2 FQGNSA. Germline trimming cut 4 bases from V and 0 bases from J; bases unmatched to any gene: 2. CDR3 sequence: CASSWDRSSYEQYF. The CDR3 DNA sequence: TGTGCCAGCAGCTGGGACAGGAGCTCCTACGAGCAGTACTTC.

This chain links TRBV29-1 with TRBJ2-1; 8 positions agree with TRBD2. This CDR3 region has 16 residues. Germline CDR1 reads SQVTM; CDR2 reads ANQGSEA. V lost 1 base and J lost 9; bases outside the gene matches: 14. The CDR3 sequence is CSVEVGSSGSWGEQFF. The CDR3 DNA reads TGCAGCGTTGAAGTCGGGTCTAGCGGGTCCTGGGGTGAGCAGTTCTTC.

V is TRBV5-6 and J is TRBJ2-2, with D possibly called TRBD1 or TRBD2 (6 bases each). The CDR3 has 15 residues. The V gene lost 7 bases and the J gene lost 4 bases, with 17 bases spanning the gap. Germline V CDR1 and CDR2: SGHDT, YYEEEE. CDR3 DNA sequence: TGTGCCAGCGGCATAGGGGGAGCGGGCACCGGGGAGCTGTTTTTT. Translation gives CASGIGGAGTGELFF.

Only a few counts were recorded for this clonotype. This chain connects TRBV30 to TRBJ1-2; 7 bases align to TRBD1. V was clipped by 1 base and J by 6 bases; unmatched bases: 14. The CDR3 sequence is 16 residues long. Germline V gives CDR1 GTSNPN, CDR2 SVGIG (reference sequence). In DNA form, the CDR3 reads TGTGCCTGGAGTGGGCAGGGGGTTATCGTGATCCATGGCTACACCTTC. This codes for CAWSGQGVIVIHGYTF.

The chain couples TRBV4-3 to TRBJ1-2; D is perhaps TRBD1 (6 bases). The V and J ends lost 3 bases and 7 bases respectively, with 27 bases between them. CDR1 and CDR2 (germline): LGHNA, YSLEER. The CDR3 consists of 18 residues. The CDR3 nucleotides are TGCGCCAGCAGCCAGAGATCACCCAGGGGCGAAGGGGCGTCTGGCTACACCTTC. Translation: CASSQRSPRGEGASGYTF.

This clonotype has a count of ten or more. The V and J genes are TRBV2 and TRBJ2-1; TRBD2 aligns across 14 bases. Trimming removed 7 bases from V and 8 bases from J; junction bases left unmatched: 4. Germline V gene lookup returns CDR1 SNHLY and CDR2 FYNNEI. CDR3 size: 14 residues. The CDR3 loop reads CASTRLAGGDEQFF. Here the CDR3 DNA reads TGTGCCAGCACCCGACTAGCGGGAGGGGATGAGCAGTTCTTC.

This clonotype was detected only once. This may come from a read error, since a much larger clone is one base off. V is TRBV5-6 and J is TRBJ2-2; D is possibly TRBD1 (6 bases). There are 15 residues in the CDR3. The germline V gene has CDR1 SGHDT and CDR2 YYEEEE. The ends were cut back, 2 bases at V and 6 bases at J, with 14 bases in the middle. Here the CDR3 DNA reads TGTGCCAGCAGCTTCCGGGACACCTACGCCGGGGAGCTGTTTTTT. It translates to CASSFRDTYAGELFF.